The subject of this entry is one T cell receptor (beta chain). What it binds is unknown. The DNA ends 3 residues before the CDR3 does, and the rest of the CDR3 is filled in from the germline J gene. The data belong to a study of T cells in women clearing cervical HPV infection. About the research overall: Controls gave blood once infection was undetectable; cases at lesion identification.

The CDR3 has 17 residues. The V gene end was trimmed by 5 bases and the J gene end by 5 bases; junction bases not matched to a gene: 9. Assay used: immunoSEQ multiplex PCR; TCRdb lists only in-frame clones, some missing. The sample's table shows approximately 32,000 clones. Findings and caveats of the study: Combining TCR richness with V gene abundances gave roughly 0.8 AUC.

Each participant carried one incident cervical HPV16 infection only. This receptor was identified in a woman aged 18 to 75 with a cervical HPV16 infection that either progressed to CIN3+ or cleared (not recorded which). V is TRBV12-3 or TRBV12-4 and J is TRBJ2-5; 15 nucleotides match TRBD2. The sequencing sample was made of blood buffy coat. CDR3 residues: CASSPGLAGGPWETQYF. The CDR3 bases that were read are TGTGCCAGCAGTCCCGGACTAGCGGGGGGGCCCTGGGAGACC.